The T cell receptor (beta chain) under discussion was sequenced for a study of blood T cells in healthy people across ages (dated by TCRdb to 2014 to 2015). With respect to the entire study: In model experiments, template switching captured about one uniquely barcoded TCR beta cDNA molecule for every two T cells. The study measured age-related changes in TCR beta repertoire diversity using deep sequencing normalized with unique cDNA molecular identifiers. The donors were split into four age groups: young (average around 16 years), middle-aged (roughly 40), aged (about 56) and long-lived (roughly 80). Using the same blood draw, the study looked at two additional independent replicas of 1 million unique cDNA reads for two donors, one aged 18 to 30 and the other aged 80 or older. To avoid experimental bias, donors of different ages were distributed randomly across sequencing lanes.

Remarks on this clonotype: This receptor's antigen is unknown. Qualities for individual bases were not recorded, and no much larger clone is one base off.

On the study overall, not on this receptor specifically: Estimates of total diversity based on one million sequenced T cells were regarded as lower bounds and as underestimates. The CMV infection status of donors was not known, potentially confounding age-related changes in expanded clonotypes. As age increased, observed TCR beta diversity per million T cells dropped in a roughly linear way, and a significant reduction was already evident by age 40. Conclusive comparison of naive and antigen-experienced compartments was prevented by the profiling of bulk unsorted PBMCs. A strong correlation was found between observed TCR beta diversity and the percentage of naive T cells measured by flow cytometry. Compared with the aged group, more naive CD4+ T cells, fewer expanded clones and increased TCR diversity were shown by the long-lived group, suggesting age selection.

The germline V gene (reference sequence) specifies PRHDT as CDR1 and FYEKMQ as CDR2. Spanning cysteine to phenylalanine, the CDR3 consists of 15 amino acids. Here the CDR3 DNA is all that survives: 45 bases in frame from base 1. V loses 2 bases at its end and J loses 6 bases; junction bases beyond the gene matches: 6. The 40 or so donors, aged about 6 to 100 years, were systemically healthy Caucasian individuals from Russia. Each donor gave approximately 9.3 milliliters of peripheral blood, collected into EDTA-treated Vacutainer tubes. Ficoll-Paque density-gradient centrifugation was used to isolate PBMCs, with at least 6 million obtained per sample. Trizol reagent was used to extract total RNA from PBMCs, with at least 5 micrograms per sample. For every donor, flow cytometry on a PBMC aliquot measured the percentage of naive CD45RAhigh/CD27high T cells. Receptor amplification or capture employed 5' RACE. Sequencing used an Illumina HiSeq 2500. A second about 6 to 11 cycle PCR used a sample-barcoded 5' primer and a J-beta primer mix. Each TCR beta cDNA molecule received a unique molecular identifier from a template-switch 5' adaptor carrying 12 random nucleotides. Each sample yielded at least 2.5 million CDR3-containing paired-end reads. The Mint cDNA synthesis kit, primed by a TRBC-specific oligonucleotide, was used to synthesize first-strand cDNA from all RNA. Following uracil-DNA glycosylase treatment, all cDNA underwent a first 18-cycle PCR with the universal primers M1SS and BC2_uni_R. Regarding the original processing steps: For normalization, 1 million high-quality reads were randomly selected from each sample, with every read carrying a distinct molecular identifier. Instead of being binned into consensus sequences, reads that shared molecular identifiers were thrown out. MiTCR, with a Q25 quality threshold and the strictest error-elimination algorithm, was used for CDR3 identification, clonotype clustering and error correction. A nonparametric unseen species model using Euler transformation provided a lower-bound estimate of total TCR beta diversity. TCRdb trimmed public reads at Q25 via fastp, called clones via MiXCR and kept in-frame beta chains. Rows merge per CDR3 protein into single entries with the most common DNA and genes. These V and J calls rely on TCRdb rather than the paper's analysis. The sample table contains roughly 2 million distinct CDR3 sequences; only one count was recorded for around 48% of them. The top ten constitute 2.1% of the sample.

The V gene is TRBV13 and the J gene is TRBJ2-1; 8 nucleotides in the junction match TRBD2. Sequencing was carried out using blood. The origin of this receptor is a woman aged 40 to 50 in good health. The sequenced DNA is TGTGCCAGCAGCTTAATAGCGGGGATTGGCAATGAGCAGTTCTTC. Its amino acids are CASSLIAGIGNEQFF.